This TCR beta chain comes out of a study of blood T cell repertoires in COVID-19. Across the whole study: Acute-phase and convalescent COVID-19 samples originated in the United States, Italy and Spain. T cells, B-cell-depleted T cells, or PBMCs provided the cDNA or gDNA that served as material.

Per the original methods: By means of reference gene primer amplification, nucleated cell counts were estimated. Sequenced by immunoSEQ multiplex PCR; TCRdb stores in-frame clones only, minus some. V and J calls and clone size come straight from that table; D and trimming were deduced from the DNA. Here the sample spans about 73,000 clones, 90% being singletons. CDR1 SGHRS and CDR2 YFSETQ come from the germline V gene. The CDR3 spans 14 residues. V lost 2 bases, J lost 5 bases, and 13 bases lay in between. V is TRBV5-1 and J is TRBJ2-5; D is perhaps TRBD1 (5 bases). This receptor was taken from a woman in her late teens or twenties with acute or convalescent COVID-19. What was sequenced was peripheral blood. CDR3 amino acids: CASSLTRPGETQYF. For the CDR3, the DNA is TGCGCCAGCAGCTTAACTCGGCCAGGGGAGACCCAGTACTTC.